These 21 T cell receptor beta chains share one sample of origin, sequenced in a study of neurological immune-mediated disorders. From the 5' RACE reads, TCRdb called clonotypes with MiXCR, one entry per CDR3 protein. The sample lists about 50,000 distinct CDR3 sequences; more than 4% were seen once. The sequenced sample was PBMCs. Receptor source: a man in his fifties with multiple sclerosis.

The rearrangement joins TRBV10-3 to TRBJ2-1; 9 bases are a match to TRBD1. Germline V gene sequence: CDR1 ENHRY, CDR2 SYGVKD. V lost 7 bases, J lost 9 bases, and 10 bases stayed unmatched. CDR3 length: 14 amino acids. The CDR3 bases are TGTGCCATCAATAACCGGGACAGGGAGAGTGAGCAGTTCTTC. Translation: CAINNRDRESEQFF.

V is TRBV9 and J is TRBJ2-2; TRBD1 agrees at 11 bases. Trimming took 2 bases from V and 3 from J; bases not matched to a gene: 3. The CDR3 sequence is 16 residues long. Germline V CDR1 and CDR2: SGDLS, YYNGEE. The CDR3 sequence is CASSVGTGGDTGELFF. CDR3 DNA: TGTGCCAGCAGCGTCGGGACAGGGGGGGACACCGGGGAGCTGTTTTTT.

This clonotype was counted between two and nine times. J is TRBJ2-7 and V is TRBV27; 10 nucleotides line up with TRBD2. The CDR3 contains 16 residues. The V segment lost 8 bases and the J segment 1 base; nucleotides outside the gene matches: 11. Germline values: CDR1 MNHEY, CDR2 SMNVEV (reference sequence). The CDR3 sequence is CASSRRERGGSYEQYF. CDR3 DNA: TGTGCCAGCTCCCGTCGGGAGCGGGGGGGATCCTACGAGCAGTACTTC.

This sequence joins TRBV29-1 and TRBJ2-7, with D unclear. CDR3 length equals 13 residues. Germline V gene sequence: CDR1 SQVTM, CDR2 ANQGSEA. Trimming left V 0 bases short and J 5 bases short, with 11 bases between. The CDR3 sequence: CSVEEVVGNEQYF. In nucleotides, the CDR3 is TGCAGCGTTGAAGAGGTTGTAGGGAACGAGCAGTACTTC.

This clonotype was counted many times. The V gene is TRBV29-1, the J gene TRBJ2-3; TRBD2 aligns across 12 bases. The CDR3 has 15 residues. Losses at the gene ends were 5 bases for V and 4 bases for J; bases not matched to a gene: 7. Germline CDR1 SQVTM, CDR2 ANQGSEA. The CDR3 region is CSVRLAGAYSDTQYF. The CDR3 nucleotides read TGCAGCGTTCGACTAGCGGGAGCCTATTCAGATACGCAGTATTTT.

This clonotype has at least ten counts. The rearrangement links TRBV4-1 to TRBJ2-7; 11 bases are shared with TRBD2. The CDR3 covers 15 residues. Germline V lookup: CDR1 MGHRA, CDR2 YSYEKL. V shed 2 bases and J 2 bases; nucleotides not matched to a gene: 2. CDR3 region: CASSQPGLAAYEQYF. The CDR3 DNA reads TGCGCCAGCAGCCAACCGGGACTAGCGGCCTACGAGCAGTACTTC.

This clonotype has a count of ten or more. CDR3 bases: TGTGCCAGCAGCCTCGGACAGGGGGGGAATCAGCCCCAGCATTTT. It yields the protein CASSLGQGGNQPQHF. This chain connects TRBV6-5 to TRBJ1-5, with 10 nucleotides matching TRBD1. CDR1 and CDR2 from the germline V gene are MNHEY and SVGAGI. J was trimmed by 4 bases and V by 6 bases; bases with no gene match: 6. CDR3 length: 15 residues.

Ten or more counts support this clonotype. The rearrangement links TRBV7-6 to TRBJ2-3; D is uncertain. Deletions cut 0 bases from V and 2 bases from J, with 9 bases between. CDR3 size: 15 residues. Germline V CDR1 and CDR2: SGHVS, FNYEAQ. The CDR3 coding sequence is TGTGCCAGCAGCTTAGCCATACACTCCACAGATACGCAGTATTTT. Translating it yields CASSLAIHSTDTQYF.

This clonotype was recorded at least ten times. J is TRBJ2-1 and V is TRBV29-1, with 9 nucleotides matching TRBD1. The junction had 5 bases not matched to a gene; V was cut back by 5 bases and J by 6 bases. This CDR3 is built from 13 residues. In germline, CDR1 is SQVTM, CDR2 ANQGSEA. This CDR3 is CSVQTGGFNEQFF. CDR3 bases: TGCAGCGTTCAGACAGGGGGGTTCAATGAGCAGTTCTTC.

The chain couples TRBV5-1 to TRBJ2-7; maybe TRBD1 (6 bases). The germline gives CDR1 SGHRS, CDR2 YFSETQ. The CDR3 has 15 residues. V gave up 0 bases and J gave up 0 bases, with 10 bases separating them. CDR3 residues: CASSLEGDTSYEQYF. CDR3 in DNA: TGCGCCAGCAGCTTGGAGGGGGACACCTCCTACGAGCAGTACTTC.

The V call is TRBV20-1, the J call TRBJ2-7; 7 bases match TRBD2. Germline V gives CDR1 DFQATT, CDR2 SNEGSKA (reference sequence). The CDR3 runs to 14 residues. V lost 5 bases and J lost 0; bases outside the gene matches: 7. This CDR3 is CSASSGANSYEQYF. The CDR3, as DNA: TGCAGTGCTTCCAGCGGGGCGAACTCCTACGAGCAGTACTTC.

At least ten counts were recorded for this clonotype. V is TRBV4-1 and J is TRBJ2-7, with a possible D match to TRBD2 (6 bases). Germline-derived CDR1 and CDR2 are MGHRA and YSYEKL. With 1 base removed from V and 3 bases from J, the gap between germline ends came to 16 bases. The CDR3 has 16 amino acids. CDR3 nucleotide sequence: TGCGCCAGCAGCCAAGTCCCCGGCAGACTAGACTACGAGCAGTACTTC. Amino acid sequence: CASSQVPGRLDYEQYF.

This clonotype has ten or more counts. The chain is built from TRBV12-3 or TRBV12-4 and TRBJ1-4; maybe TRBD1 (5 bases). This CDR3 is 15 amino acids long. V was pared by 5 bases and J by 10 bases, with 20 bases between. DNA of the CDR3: TGTGCCAGCAGTGACCGTTCGGGGCAAGTTGGAAAACTGTTTTTT. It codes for CASSDRSGQVGKLFF.

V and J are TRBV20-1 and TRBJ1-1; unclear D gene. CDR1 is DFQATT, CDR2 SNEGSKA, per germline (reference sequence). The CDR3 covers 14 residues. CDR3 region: CSPSPEGPNTEAFF. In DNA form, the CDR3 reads TGCAGCCCCTCCCCAGAGGGTCCGAACACTGAAGCTTTCTTT.

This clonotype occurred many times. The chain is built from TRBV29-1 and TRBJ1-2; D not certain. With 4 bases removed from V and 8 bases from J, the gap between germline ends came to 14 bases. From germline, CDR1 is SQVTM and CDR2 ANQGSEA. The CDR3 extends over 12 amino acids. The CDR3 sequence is CSVVVTPGGYTF. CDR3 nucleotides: TGCAGCGTTGTGGTAACCCCCGGGGGCTACACCTTC.

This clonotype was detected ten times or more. CDR3 loop: CASRFSYEQYF. CDR3 DNA sequence: TGTGCCAGCAGGTTTTCCTACGAGCAGTACTTC. The chain is built from TRBV5-8 and TRBJ2-7; D is unresolved. Between the trimmed V and J ends, which lost 5 bases and 1 base, there was a span of 4 bases. CDR1 is SGHTS and CDR2 is YDEGEE in the germline V gene. This CDR3 has 11 residues.

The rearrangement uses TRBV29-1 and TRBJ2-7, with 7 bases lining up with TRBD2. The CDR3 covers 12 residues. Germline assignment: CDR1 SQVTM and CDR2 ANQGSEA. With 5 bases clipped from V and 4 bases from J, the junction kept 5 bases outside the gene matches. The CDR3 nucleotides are TGCAGCGTTCCTAGCGGACCATACGAGCAGTACTTC. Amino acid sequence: CSVPSGPYEQYF.

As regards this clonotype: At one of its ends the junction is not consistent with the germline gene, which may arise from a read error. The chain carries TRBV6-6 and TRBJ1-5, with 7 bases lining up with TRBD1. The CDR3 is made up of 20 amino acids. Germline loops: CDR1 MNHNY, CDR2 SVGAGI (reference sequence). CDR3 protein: CASAHPRGWTGRSSNQPQNF. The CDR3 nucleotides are TGTGCCAGCGCCCACCCCAGGGGGTGGACGGGCCGGTCTTCCAATCAGCCCCAGAATTTT.

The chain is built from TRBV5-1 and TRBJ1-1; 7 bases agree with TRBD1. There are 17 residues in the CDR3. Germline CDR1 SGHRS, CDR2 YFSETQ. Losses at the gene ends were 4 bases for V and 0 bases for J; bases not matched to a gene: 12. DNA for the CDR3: TGCGCCAGCAGCCTAGCCGGGACAGCCCTTATGAACACTGAAGCTTTCTTT. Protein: CASSLAGTALMNTEAFF.

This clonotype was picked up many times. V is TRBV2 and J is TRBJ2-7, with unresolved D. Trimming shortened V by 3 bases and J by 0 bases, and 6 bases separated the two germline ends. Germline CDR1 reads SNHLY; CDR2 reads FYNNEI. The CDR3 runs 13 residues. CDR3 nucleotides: TGTGCCAGCAGTGACGGCACCTCCTACGAGCAGTACTTC. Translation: CASSDGTSYEQYF.

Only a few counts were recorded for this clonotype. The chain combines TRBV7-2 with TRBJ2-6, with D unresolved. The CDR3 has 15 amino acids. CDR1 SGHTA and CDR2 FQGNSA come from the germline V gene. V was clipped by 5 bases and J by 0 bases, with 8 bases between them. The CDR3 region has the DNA TGTGCCAGCAGCGGCACGAGCTCTGGGGCCAACGTCCTGACTTTC. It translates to CASSGTSSGANVLTF.